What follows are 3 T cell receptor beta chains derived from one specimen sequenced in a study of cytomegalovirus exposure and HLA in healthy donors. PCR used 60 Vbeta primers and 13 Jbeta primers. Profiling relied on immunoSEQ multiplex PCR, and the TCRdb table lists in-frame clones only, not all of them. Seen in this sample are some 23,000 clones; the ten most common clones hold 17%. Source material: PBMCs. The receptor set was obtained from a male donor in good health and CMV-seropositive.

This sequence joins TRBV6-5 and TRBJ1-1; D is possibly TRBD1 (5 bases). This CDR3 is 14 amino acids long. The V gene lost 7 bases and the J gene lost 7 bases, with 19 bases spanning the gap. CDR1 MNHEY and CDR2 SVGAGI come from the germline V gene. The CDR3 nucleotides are TGTGCCAGCACCCTGTCGGGGGGTTCGGGTGAAGCTTTCTTT. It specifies CASTLSGGSGEAFF.

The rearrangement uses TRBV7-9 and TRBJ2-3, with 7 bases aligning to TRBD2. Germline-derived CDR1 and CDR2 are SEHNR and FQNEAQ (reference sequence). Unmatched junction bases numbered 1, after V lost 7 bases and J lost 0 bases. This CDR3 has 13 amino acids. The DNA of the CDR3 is TGTGCCAGCACGGGAGGTAGCACAGATACGCAGTATTTT. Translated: CASTGGSTDTQYF.

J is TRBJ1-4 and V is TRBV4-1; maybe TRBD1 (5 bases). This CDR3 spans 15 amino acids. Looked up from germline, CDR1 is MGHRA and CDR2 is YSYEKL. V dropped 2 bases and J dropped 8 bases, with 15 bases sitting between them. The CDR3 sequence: CASSQSIDREEKLFF. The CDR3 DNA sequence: TGCGCCAGCAGCCAAAGCATCGACAGAGAAGAAAAACTGTTTTTT.